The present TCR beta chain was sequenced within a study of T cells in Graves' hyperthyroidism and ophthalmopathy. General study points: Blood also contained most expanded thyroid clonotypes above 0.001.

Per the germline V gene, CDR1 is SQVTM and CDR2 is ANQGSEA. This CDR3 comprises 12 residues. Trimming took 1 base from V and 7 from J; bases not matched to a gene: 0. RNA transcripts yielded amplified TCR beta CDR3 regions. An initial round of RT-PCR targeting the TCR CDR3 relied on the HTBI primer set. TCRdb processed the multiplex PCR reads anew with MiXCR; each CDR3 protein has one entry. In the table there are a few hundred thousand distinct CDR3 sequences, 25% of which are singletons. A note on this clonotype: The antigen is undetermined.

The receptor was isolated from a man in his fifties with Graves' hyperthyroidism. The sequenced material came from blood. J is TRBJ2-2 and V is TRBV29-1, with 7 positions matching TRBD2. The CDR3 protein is CSVEGGGGELFF. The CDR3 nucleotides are TGCAGCGTTGAAGGGGGGGGCGGGGAGCTGTTTTTT.